This T cell receptor (beta chain) emerged from a study of OX40 agonist ivuxolimab in advanced cancers. Study background: While on treatment, patients had intravenous ivuxolimab at 0.01 to 10 mg/kg every 2 weeks. With a range of roughly 20 to 90, age averaged about 59 years, and around 80% were male.

As to this clone: Its antigen remains unidentified.

The cohort excluded patients with autoimmune disease history or systemic immunosuppression. Study findings and constraints: The antigen specificity of the peripheral T cells (those that were expanded) was not determined.

Repertoires were generated with immunoSEQ multiplex PCR, while TCRdb's copy carries only in-frame clones and drops some. The repertoire holds 60,000 to 85,000 clones, with about 87% as singletons. This sequence was found in an adult with an advanced solid tumor such as melanoma, head and neck, liver or kidney cancer. Sequences were derived from CD4+ or CD8+ T cells sorted from blood, sampled in a trial of the OX40 agonist ivuxolimab.

The CDR3 nucleotides are TGTGCCAGCTCGGACAGGGAGGTAGGCTACGAGCAGTACTTC. It translates to CASSDREVGYEQYF. The chain combines TRBV27 with TRBJ2-7; TRBD1 agrees at 8 bases. The germline V gene encodes CDR1 MNHEY and CDR2 SMNVEV (reference sequence). The J segment lost 3 bases and the V segment lost 8 bases, leaving 9 bases of the junction unmatched. The CDR3 is made up of 14 amino acids.